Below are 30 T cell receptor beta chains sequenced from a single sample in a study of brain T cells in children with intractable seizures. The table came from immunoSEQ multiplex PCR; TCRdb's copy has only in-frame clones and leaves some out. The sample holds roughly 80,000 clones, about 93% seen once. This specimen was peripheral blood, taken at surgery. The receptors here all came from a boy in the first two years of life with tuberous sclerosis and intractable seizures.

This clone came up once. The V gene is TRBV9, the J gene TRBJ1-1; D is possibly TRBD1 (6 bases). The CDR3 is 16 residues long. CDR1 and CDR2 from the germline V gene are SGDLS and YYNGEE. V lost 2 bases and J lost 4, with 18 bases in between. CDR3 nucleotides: TGTGCCAGCAGCGTTCATGAATGGCACAGGGTCACTGAAGCTTTCTTT. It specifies CASSVHEWHRVTEAFF.

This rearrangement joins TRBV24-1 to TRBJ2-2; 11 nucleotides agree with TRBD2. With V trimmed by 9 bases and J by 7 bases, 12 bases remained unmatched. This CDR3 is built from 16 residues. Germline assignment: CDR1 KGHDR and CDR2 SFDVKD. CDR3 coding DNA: TGTGCCACCGGGGAGGGGGGACTAGCGGAGCACGGGGAGCTGTTTTTT. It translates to CATGEGGLAEHGELFF.

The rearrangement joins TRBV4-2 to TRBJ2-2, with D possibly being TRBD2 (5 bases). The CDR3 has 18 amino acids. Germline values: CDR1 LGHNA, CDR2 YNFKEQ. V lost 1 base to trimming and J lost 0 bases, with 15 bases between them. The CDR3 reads CASSQGFWGSANTGELFF. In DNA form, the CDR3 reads TGTGCCAGCAGCCAAGGGTTTTGGGGTAGCGCGAACACCGGGGAGCTGTTTTTT.

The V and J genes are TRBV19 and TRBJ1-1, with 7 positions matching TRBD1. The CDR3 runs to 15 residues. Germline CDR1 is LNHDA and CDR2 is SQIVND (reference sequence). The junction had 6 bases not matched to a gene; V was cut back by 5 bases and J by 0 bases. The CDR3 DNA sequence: TGTGCCAGTAGTCCTTGGGACAGCATGAACACTGAAGCTTTCTTT. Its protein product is CASSPWDSMNTEAFF.

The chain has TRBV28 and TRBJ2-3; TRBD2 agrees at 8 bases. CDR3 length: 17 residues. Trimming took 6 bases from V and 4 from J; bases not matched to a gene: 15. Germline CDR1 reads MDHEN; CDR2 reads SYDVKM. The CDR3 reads CASSTSGRPLSADTQYF. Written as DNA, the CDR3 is TGTGCCAGCAGCACAAGCGGGAGACCACTGTCCGCAGATACGCAGTATTTT.

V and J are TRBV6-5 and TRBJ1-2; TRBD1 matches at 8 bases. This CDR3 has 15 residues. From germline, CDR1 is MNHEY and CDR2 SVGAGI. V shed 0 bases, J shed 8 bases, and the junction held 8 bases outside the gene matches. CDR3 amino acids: CASSYSPQGAGGYTF. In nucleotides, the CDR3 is TGTGCCAGCAGTTACTCTCCCCAGGGGGCTGGGGGCTACACCTTC.

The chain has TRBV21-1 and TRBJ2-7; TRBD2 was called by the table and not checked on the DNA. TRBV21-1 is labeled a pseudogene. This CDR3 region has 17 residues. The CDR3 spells CASSEKASGAQFYEQYF. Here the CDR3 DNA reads TGTGCCAGCAGCGAGAAGGCTAGCGGGGCCCAATTCTACGAGCAGTACTTC.

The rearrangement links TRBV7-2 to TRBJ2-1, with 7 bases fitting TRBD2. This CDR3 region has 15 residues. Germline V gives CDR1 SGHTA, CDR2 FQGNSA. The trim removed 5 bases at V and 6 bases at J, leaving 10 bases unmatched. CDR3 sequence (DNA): TGTGCCAGCAGCCCGTATCTAGCGGCCCCCAATGAGCAGTTCTTC. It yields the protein CASSPYLAAPNEQFF.

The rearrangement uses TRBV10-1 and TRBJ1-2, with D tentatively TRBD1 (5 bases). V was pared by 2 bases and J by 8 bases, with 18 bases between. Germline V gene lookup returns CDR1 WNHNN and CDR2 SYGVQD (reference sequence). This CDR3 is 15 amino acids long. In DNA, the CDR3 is TGCGCCAGCAGTGAGAAAGGCCGACAGCTATTCGGCTACACCTTC. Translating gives CASSEKGRQLFGYTF.

The CDR3 reads CASTPGTSGRFVDYNEQFF. The CDR3, as DNA: TGTGCCAGCACCCCCGGGACTAGCGGGAGGTTCGTGGACTACAATGAGCAGTTCTTC. The chain links TRBV27 to TRBJ2-1; 15 positions agree with TRBD2. The CDR3 runs 19 residues. Germline lookup yields CDR1 MNHEY and CDR2 SMNVEV (reference sequence). V was clipped by 7 bases and J by 3 bases; unmatched bases: 13.

DNA for the CDR3: TGTGCCAGCAGCTTCGGCCTGGGGCCGCCCACAGATACGCAGTATTTT. Translation gives CASSFGLGPPTDTQYF. The chain couples TRBV13 to TRBJ2-3, with a possible D match to TRBD1 (5 bases). This CDR3 spans 16 amino acids. Germline lookup yields CDR1 PRHDT and CDR2 FYEKMQ (reference sequence). V dropped 3 bases and J dropped 2 bases, with 15 bases sitting between them. The full variable domain, its missing parts supplied by reference TRBV13 and TRBJ2-3, is AAGVIQSPRHLIKEKRETATLKCYPIPRHDTVYWYQQGPGQDPQFLISFYEKMQSDKGSIPDRFSAQQFSDYHSELNMSSLELGDSALYFCASSFGLGPPTDTQYFGPGTRLTVL.

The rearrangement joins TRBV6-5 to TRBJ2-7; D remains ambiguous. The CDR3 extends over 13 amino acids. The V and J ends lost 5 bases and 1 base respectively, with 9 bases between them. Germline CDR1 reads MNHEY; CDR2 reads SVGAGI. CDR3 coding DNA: TGTGCCAGCAGTCTCTTAGAATCCTACGAGCAGTACTTC. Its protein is CASSLLESYEQYF.

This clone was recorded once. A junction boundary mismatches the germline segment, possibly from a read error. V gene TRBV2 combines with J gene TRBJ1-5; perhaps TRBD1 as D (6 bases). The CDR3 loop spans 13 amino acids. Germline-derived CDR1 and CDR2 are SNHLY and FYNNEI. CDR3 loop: CASNEIRGQPQHF. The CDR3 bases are TGTGCCAGCAATGAAATCAGGGGACAGCCCCAGCATTTT.

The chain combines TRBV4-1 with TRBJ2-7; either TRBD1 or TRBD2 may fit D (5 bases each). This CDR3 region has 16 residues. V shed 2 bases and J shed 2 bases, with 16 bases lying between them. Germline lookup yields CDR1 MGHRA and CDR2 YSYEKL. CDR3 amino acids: CASSQLPNEGTYEQYF. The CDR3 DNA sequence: TGCGCCAGCAGCCAACTACCGAATGAGGGGACCTACGAGCAGTACTTC.

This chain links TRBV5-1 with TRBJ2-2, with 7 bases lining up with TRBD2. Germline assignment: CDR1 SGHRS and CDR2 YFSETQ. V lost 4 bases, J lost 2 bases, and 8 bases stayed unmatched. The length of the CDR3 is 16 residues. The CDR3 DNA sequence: TGCGCCAGCAGCCCGGAGGGGACTATCAACACCGGGGAGCTGTTTTTT. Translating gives CASSPEGTINTGELFF.

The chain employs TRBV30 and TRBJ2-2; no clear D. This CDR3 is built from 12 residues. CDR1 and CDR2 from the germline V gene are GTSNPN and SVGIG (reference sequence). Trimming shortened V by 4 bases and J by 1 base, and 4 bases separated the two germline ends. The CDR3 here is CAWNRNTGELFF. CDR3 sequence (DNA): TGTGCCTGGAACAGGAACACCGGGGAGCTGTTTTTT.

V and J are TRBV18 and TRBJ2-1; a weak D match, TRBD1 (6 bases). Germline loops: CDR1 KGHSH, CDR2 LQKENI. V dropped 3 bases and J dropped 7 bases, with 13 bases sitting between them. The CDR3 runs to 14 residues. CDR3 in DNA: TGTGCCAGCTCACCGCCAGGGGCAGGGAATGAGCAGTTCTTC. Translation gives CASSPPGAGNEQFF.

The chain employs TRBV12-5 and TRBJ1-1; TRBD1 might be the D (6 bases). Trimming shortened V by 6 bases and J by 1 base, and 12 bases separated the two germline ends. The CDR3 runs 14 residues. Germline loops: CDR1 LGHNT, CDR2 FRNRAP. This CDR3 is CASGSGESNTEAFF. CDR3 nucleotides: TGTGCTAGTGGGTCAGGGGAATCGAACACTGAAGCTTTCTTT.

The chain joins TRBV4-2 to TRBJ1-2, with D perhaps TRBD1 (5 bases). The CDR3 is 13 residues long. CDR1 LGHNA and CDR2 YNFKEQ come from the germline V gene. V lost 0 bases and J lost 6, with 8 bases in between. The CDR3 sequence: CASSQDRGNGYTF. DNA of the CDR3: TGTGCCAGCAGCCAAGATCGGGGCAATGGCTACACCTTC.

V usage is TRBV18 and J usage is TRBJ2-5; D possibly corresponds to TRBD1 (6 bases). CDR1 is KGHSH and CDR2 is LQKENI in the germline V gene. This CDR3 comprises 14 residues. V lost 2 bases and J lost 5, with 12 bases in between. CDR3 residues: CASSPSGQMETQYF. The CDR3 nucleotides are TGTGCCAGCTCACCATCGGGACAAATGGAGACCCAGTACTTC.

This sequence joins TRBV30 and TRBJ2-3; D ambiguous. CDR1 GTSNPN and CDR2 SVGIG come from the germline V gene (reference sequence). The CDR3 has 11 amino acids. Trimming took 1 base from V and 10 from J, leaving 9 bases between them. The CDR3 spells CAWSASASQYF. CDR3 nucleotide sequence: TGTGCCTGGAGTGCTTCCGCGTCGCAGTATTTT.

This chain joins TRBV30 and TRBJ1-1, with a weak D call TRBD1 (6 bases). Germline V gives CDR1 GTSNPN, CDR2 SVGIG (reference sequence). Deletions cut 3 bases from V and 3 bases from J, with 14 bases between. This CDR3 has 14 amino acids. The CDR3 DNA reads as TGTGCCTGGAGAGGGGGGGGTAGTTACACTGAAGCTTTCTTT. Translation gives CAWRGGGSYTEAFF.

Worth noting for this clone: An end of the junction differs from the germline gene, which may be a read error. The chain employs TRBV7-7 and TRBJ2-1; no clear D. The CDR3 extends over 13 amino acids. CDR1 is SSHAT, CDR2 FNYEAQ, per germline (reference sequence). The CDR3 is CASSLGPYNEQFF. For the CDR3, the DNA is TGTGCTAGCAGCTTAGGCCCCTACAATGAGCAGTTCTTC.

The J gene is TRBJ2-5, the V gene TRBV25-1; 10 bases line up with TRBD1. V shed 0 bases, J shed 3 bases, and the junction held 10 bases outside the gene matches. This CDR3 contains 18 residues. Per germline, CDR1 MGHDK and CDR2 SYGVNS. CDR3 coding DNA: TGTGCCAGCAGTGAATACCAACCCGGGACAGGGGATGAAGAGACCCAGTACTTC. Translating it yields CASSEYQPGTGDEETQYF.

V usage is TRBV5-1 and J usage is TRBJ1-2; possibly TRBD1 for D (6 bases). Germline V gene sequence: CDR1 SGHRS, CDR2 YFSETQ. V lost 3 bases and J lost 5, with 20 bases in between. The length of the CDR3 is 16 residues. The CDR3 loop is CASSYVGGGARYGYTF. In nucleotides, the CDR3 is TGCGCCAGCAGCTATGTAGGCGGGGGCGCGCGGTATGGCTACACCTTC.

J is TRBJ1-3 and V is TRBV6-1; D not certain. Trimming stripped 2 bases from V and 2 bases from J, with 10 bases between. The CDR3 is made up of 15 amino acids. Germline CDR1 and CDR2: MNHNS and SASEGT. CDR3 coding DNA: TGTGCCAGCAGTGAAAGGGCAGGACCTGGAAACACCATATATTTT. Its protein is CASSERAGPGNTIYF.

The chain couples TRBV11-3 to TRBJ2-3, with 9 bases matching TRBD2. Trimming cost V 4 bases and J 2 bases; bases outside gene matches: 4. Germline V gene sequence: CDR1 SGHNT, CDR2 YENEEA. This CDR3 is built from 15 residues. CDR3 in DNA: TGTGCCAGCAGCTCAGGACTAGCGTCCACAGATACGCAGTATTTT. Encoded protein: CASSSGLASTDTQYF.

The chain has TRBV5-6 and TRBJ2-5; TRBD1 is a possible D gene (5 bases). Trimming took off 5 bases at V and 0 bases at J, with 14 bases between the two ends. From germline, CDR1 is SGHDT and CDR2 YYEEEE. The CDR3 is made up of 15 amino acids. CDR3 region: CASSPETANQETQYF. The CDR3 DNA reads TGTGCCAGCAGTCCTGAGACAGCCAACCAAGAGACCCAGTACTTC.

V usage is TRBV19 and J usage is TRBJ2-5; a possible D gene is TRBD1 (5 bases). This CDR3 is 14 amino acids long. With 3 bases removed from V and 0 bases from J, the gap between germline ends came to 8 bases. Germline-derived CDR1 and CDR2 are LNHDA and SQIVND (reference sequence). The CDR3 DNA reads TGTGCCAGTAGTATTTGGACACACCAAGAGACCCAGTACTTC. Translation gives CASSIWTHQETQYF.

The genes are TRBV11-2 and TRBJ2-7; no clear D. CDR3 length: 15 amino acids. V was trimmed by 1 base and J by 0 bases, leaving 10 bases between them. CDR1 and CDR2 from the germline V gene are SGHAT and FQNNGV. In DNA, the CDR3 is TGTGCCAGCAGCTTAGTGGGTGCAGCCTCCTACGAGCAGTACTTC. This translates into CASSLVGAASYEQYF.